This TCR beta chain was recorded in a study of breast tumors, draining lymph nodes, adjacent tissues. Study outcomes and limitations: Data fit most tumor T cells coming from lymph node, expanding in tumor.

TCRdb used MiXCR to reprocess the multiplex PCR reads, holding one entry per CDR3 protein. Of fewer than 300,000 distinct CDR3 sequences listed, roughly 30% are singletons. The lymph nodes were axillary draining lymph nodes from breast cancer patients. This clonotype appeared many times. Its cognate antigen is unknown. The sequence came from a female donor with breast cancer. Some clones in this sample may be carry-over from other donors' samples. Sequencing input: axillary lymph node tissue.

CDR3 sequence reads: CATSDLSGNYGYTF. CDR3 nucleotide sequence: TGTGCCACCAGTGATTTGTCGGGGAACTATGGCTACACCTTC. The J gene is TRBJ1-2, the V gene TRBV24-1; D is uncertain. Trimming removed 0 bases at V and 2 bases at J, with 6 bases between. This CDR3 region has 14 residues. Per the germline V gene, CDR1 is KGHDR and CDR2 is SFDVKD.